This entry is about one T cell receptor (beta chain). Antigen: not known. This entry belongs to a study of breast tumors, draining lymph nodes, adjacent tissues. Study-level points and caveats: Tumors had less TCR diversity than lymph nodes, more than nontumor tissue. Compared with basal-like, luminal-like tumors shared significantly more repertoire with nontumor tissue.

TCRdb fed the multiplex PCR reads into MiXCR, producing one record per CDR3 protein. The repertoire includes more than 200,000 distinct CDR3 sequences, approximately 31% of them detected once, and about 1.4% sits in the top ten. Axillary draining lymph nodes of breast cancer patients supplied the node samples. Source material: axillary lymph node tissue. The receptor was isolated from a female donor with breast cancer. Some clones in this sample may be carry-over from other donors' samples.

The CDR3 protein is CASSLEGSPLHF. For the CDR3, the DNA is TGTGCCAGCAGCTTAGAAGGCTCACCCCTCCACTTT. The J gene is TRBJ1-6, the V gene TRBV7-9; D not certain. The V gene lost 1 base and the J gene lost 10 bases, with 5 bases spanning the gap. There are 12 residues in the CDR3. Germline-derived CDR1 and CDR2 are SEHNR and FQNEAQ (reference sequence). Combining the CDR3 with reference TRBV7-9 and TRBJ1-6 gives the whole variable domain DTGVSQNPRHKITKRGQNVTFRCDPISEHNRLYWYRQTLGQGPEFLTYFQNEAQLEKSRLLSDRFSAERPKGSFSTLEIQRTEQGDSAMYLCASSLEGSPLHFGNGTRLTVT.